This TCR beta chain is drawn from a study of shared clonotypes between healthy human individuals. In the study overall: Donor composition was a couple of women and three men, aged 18 to 49.

V was clipped by 1 base and J by 6 bases, with 3 bases between them. Germline V gives CDR1 SGHVS, CDR2 FQNEAQ. The CDR3 is 12 amino acids. It was on ten immunoSEQ deep assay plates that unsorted PBMC DNA was sequenced. Authors' data handling: ImmunoSEQ only sent back junction sequences with no quality scores, so filtering was done differently. Profiling relied on immunoSEQ multiplex PCR, and the TCRdb table lists in-frame clones only, not all of them. V and J calls and clone size are given by that table; D and trimming were obtained from the DNA. The table shows about half a million clones, with 79% occurring only once. Donors, without exception, were Caucasian adults residing in Nashville, Tennessee.

The chain is built from TRBV7-8 and TRBJ2-2, with D unresolved. The sequence was obtained from a woman between 40 and 50 years old in good health. Some clones in this sample may be carry-over from other donors' samples. Specimen: PBMCs. The CDR3 here is CASSLGPGELFF. CDR3 DNA sequence: TGTGCCAGCAGCTTAGGTCCCGGGGAGCTGTTTTTT. Based on the CDR3 plus reference TRBV7-8 and TRBJ2-2, the full variable domain is GAGVSQSPRYKVAKRGQDVALRCDPISGHVSLFWYQQALGQGPEFLTYFQNEAQLDKSGLPSDRFFAERPEGSVSTLKIQRTQQEDSAVYLCASSLGPGELFFGEGSRLTVL.